This T cell receptor beta chain was identified during a study of identical twins. Concerning this clonotype: What it binds is not known.

Study outcomes and limitations: Models underestimated how often monozygotic twins shared out-of-frame TCR alpha.

The germline V and J ends were trimmed by 10 bases and 3 bases, with 6 bases remaining between them. CDR3 length equals 11 residues. Germline-derived CDR1 and CDR2 are ENHRY and SYGVKD. TCRdb processed the 5' RACE reads anew with MiXCR; each CDR3 protein has one entry. The table has around 480,000 distinct CDR3 sequences, about 14% seen once. A further study also used this sample, focusing on yellow fever vaccine responses in identical twins.

The V call is TRBV10-3, the J call TRBJ2-2; the D call may be TRBD1 or TRBD2 (5 bases each). Sequencing was carried out using CD4+ T cells sorted from blood. This TCR came from a woman aged 18-35 years in good health. The CDR3 is CATGHTGELFF. CDR3 nucleotide sequence: TGTGCCACGGGGCACACCGGGGAGCTGTTTTTT.